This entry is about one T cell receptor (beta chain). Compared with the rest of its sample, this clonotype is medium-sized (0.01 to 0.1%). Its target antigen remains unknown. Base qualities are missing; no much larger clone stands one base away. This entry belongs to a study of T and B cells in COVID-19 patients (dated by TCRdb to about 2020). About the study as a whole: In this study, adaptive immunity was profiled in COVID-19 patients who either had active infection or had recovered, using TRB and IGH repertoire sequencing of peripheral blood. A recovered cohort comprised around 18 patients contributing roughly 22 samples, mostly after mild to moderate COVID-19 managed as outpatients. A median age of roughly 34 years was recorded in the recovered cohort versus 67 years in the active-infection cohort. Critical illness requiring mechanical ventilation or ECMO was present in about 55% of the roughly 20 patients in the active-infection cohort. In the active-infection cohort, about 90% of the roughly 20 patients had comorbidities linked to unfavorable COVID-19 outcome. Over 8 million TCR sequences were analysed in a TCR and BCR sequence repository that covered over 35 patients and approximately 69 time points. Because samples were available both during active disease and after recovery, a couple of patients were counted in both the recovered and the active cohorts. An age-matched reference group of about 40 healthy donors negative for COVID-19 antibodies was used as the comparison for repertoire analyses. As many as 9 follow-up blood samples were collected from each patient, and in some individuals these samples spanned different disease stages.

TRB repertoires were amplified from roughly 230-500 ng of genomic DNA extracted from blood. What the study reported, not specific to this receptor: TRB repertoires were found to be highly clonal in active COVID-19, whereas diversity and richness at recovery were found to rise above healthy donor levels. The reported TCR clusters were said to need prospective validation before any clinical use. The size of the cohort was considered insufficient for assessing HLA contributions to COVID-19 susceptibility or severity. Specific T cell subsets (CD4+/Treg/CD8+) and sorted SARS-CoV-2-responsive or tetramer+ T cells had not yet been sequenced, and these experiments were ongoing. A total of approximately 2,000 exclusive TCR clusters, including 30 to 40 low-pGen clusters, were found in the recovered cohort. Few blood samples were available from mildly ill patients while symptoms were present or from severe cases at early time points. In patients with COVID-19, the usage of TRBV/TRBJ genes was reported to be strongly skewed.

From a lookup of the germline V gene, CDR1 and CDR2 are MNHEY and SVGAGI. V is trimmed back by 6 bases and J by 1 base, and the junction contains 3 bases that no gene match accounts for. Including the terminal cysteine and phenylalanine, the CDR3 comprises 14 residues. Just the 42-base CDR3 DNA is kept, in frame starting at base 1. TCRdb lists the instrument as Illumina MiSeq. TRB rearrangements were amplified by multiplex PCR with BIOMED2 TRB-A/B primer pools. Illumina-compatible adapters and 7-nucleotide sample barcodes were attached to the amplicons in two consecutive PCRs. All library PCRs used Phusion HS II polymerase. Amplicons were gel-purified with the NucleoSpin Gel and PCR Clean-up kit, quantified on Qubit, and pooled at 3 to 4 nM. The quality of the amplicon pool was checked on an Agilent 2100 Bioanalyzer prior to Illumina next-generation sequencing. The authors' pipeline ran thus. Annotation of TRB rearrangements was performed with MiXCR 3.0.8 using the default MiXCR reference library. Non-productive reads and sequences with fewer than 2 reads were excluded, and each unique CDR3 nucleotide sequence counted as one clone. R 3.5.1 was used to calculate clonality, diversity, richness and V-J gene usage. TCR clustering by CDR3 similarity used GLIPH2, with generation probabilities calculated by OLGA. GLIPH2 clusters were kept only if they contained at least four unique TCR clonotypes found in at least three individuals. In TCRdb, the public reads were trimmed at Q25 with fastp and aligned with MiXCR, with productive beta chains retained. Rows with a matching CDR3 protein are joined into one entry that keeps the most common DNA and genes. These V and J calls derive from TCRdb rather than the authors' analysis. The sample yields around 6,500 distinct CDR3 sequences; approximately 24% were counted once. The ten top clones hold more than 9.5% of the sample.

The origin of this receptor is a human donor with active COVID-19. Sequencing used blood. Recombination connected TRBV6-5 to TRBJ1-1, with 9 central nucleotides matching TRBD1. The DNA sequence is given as TGTGCCAGCAGACAGACAGGGGGGAACACTGAAGCTTTCTTT. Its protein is CASRQTGGNTEAFF.